This T cell receptor (beta chain) was sequenced during a study of blood T cell repertoires in COVID-19. Background on the study: Donors in the United States, Italy and Spain gave samples during acute or convalescent COVID-19. PBMCs, B-cell-depleted T cells, or T cells provided the cDNA or gDNA that made up the material.

Trimming removed 7 bases at V and 3 bases at J, with 16 bases between. The CDR3 is 15 residues long. Germline V lookup: CDR1 SNHLY, CDR2 FYNNEI. Sequencing used immunoSEQ multiplex PCR; TCRdb keeps in-frame clones, though not all of them. The sample holds about 480,000 clones; 88% are singletons and the top ten take 10% to 15%. This chain connects TRBV2 to TRBJ1-5; D unresolved. The sequenced sample was peripheral blood. This clonotype originated in a woman aged 45-59 years with COVID-19, enrolled during active disease. The CDR3 DNA sequence: TGTGCCAGCACCCAATCCAGGCTTATCAATCAGCCCCAGCATTTT. It yields the protein CASTQSRLINQPQHF.